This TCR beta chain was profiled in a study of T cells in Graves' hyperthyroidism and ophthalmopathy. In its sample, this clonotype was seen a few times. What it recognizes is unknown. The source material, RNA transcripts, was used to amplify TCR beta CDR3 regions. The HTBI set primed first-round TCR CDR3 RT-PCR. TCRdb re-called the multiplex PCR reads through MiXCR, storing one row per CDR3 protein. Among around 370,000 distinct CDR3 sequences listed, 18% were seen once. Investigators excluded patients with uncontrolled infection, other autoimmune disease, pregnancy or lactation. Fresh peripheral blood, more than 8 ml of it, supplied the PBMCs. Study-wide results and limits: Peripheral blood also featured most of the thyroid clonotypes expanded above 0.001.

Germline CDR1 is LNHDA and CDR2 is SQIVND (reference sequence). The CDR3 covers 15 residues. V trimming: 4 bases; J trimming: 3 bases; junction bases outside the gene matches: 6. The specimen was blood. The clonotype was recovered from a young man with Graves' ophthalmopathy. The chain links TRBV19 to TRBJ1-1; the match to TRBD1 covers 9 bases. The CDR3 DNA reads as TGTGCCAGTAGTACCACCGGGACAGGGTACACTGAAGCTTTCTTT. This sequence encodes CASSTTGTGYTEAFF.